These T cell receptor beta chains were read from a single sample in a study of human T cells and chemical hapten exposure. TCRdb re-called the RACE reads through MiXCR, storing one row per CDR3 protein. The data hold about 30,000 distinct CDR3 sequences, with 4.5% to 7.5% observed a single time. The specimen comprised whole blood, sampled in connection with sensitization to the hapten diphenylcyclopropenone (DPC). These receptors were obtained from a man aged 25-45 years with alopecia areata. Some clones in this sample may be carry-over from other donors' samples. The CDR3 runs from the conserved cysteine through the conserved F or W. D genes are given only for firm matches. The size field is filled for only some rows; it gives once, few, many or a size class.

cdr3_aa,cdr3_nt,v_call,d_call,j_call,clone_size
CASSVKTSNEQFF,TGTGCCAGCAGTGTTAAGACTAGCAATGAGCAGTTCTTC,TRBV2,-,TRBJ2-1,many
CASSKGVQAYEQYF,TGTGCCAGCAGCAAGGGGGTACAGGCCTACGAGCAGTACTTC,TRBV7-9,-,TRBJ2-7,few
CASSLTYRDLSQSSTDTQYF,TGTGCCAGCAGCCTAACGTATCGAGACTTAAGTCAATCTAGCACAGATACGCAGTATTTT,TRBV3-1,-,TRBJ2-3,many
CAAESKVTGANVLTF,TGCGCCGCCGAGTCGAAGGTAACTGGGGCCAACGTCCTGACTTTC,TRBV10-2,-,TRBJ2-6,many
CASSFTGNEAFF,TGTGCCAGCAGCTTCACAGGCAATGAAGCTTTCTTT,TRBV6-2/TRBV6-3,-,TRBJ1-1,many
CASSLRRGAAQETQYF,TGTGCCAGCAGCTTGCGGCGGGGGGCCGCCCAAGAGACCCAGTACTTC,TRBV7-9,TRBD2,TRBJ2-5,many
CASSSGTIRQPQHF,TGTGCCAGCAGCTCGGGGACCATCCGTCAGCCCCAGCATTTT,TRBV5-6,-,TRBJ1-5,many
CSAAPYQETQYF,TGCAGCGCTGCCCCGTACCAAGAGACCCAGTACTTC,TRBV29-1,-,TRBJ2-5,many
CASSMPVYRGGETQYF,TGTGCCAGTAGTATGCCGGTTTACAGGGGAGGAGAGACCCAGTACTTC,TRBV19,-,TRBJ2-5,many
CSAGGDTMQYF,TGCAGCGCGGGCGGTGATACGATGCAGTACTTC,TRBV29-1,-,TRBJ2-7,many
CSVVGSGNTIYF,TGCAGCGTTGTTGGCTCTGGAAACACCATATATTTT,TRBV29-1,-,TRBJ1-3,few
CASSRGQDANTEAFF,TGTGCCAGCAGTCGAGGACAGGACGCCAACACTGAAGCTTTCTTT,TRBV6-6,TRBD1,TRBJ1-1,many
CASSPRVAEMLYEQYF,TGTGCCAGCAGCCCCCGGGTAGCGGAGATGCTTTACGAGCAGTACTTC,TRBV9,-,TRBJ2-7,many
CSVPRGPSGNEETQYF,TGCAGTGTACCCCGGGGGCCTAGCGGGAACGAAGAGACCCAGTACTTC,TRBV20-1,TRBD2,TRBJ2-5,medium-sized
CASSSSSFSLNTEAFF,TGTGCCAGCAGTTCCTCCTCATTTAGCCTGAACACTGAAGCTTTCTTT,TRBV27,-,TRBJ1-1,many
CASSLLAGDYPYEQYF,TGTGCCAGCAGCTTGCTAGCGGGGGATTATCCCTACGAGCAGTACTTC,TRBV5-5,TRBD2,TRBJ2-7,many
CASGGQENEQFF,TGTGCCAGCGGGGGGCAGGAGAATGAGCAGTTCTTC,TRBV11-3,-,TRBJ2-1,many
CASSQDLGIDTQYF,TGTGCCAGCAGCCAAGATCTGGGGATAGATACGCAGTATTTT,TRBV14,-,TRBJ2-3,-
CASSYSRALAGTDEQFF,TGTGCCAGCAGTTACTCGAGGGCACTAGCGGGAACGGATGAGCAGTTCTTC,TRBV6-2/TRBV6-3,TRBD2,TRBJ2-1,many
CASSLLQLGGYTF,TGTGCCAGCAGCCTGCTTCAACTAGGTGGCTACACCTTC,TRBV3-1,-,TRBJ1-2,many
CSVSGQSTDTQYF,TGCAGCGTTTCGGGACAGAGCACAGATACGCAGTATTTT,TRBV29-1,TRBD1,TRBJ2-3,many
CASSPQGVNEKLFF,TGTGCCAGCAGTCCCCAGGGAGTTAATGAAAAACTGTTTTTT,TRBV12-3/TRBV12-4,-,TRBJ1-4,many
CSVAFGTALNEKLFF,TGCAGCGTTGCCTTTGGGACAGCCCTTAATGAAAAACTGTTTTTT,TRBV29-1,TRBD1,TRBJ1-4,medium-sized
CASSPTPGQGAQFGELFF,TGTGCCAGCAGTCCCACTCCGGGACAGGGGGCGCAGTTCGGGGAGCTGTTTTTT,TRBV27,TRBD1,TRBJ2-2,many
CASTGSPDTQYF,TGTGCCAGCACGGGCTCACCAGATACGCAGTATTTT,TRBV12-3/TRBV12-4,-,TRBJ2-3,many